This T cell receptor beta chain appears in the sequencing data of a study of cytotoxic CD8 clonotypes in ibrutinib-treated CLL. Study context: The cohort had around 10 relapsed/refractory and approximately 15 treatment-naive patients, 17 to 18 IGHV unmutated.

Concerning this clone itself: Its antigen is unknown.

Study observations and caveats: Clonality was elevated at ibrutinib response and had returned toward baseline at progression. Starting clonality was above that of age-matched healthy donors and tracked circulating CD8+ T-cell counts.

Generated by immunoSEQ multiplex PCR, the TCRdb table keeps only in-frame clones and is missing some. The sample records about 140,000 clones, roughly 80% being singletons. Sequenced here: PBMCs, sampled after 12 months of ibrutinib treatment. This receptor was identified in a human donor with chronic lymphocytic leukemia.

CDR3 sequence: CASNPSGRTDTQYF. DNA of the CDR3: TGTGCCAGCAACCCTAGCGGGAGGACAGATACGCAGTATTTT. V is TRBV2 and J is TRBJ2-3, with TRBD2 matching 11 bases. The CDR3 spans 14 residues. Germline CDR1 reads SNHLY; CDR2 reads FYNNEI. The V gene end was trimmed by 7 bases and the J gene end by 3 bases; junction bases not matched to a gene: 3.